The 21 T cell receptor beta chains below were found in one sample sequenced in a study of Ad26.COV2.S vaccination and SARS-CoV-2 variants. Assay used: immunoSEQ multiplex PCR; TCRdb lists only in-frame clones, some missing. The sample holds more than 400,000 clones; about 90% are singletons and the top ten take less than 4.5%. The treatment here: roughly 20 received Ad26.COV2.S at low or high dose, single or two shots; about 5 received placebo; per-sample allocation not given. Sampling took place 63 days after the first vaccine or placebo injection. The sample was peripheral blood, taken in a trial of Ad26.COV2.S vaccine versus placebo. The source of these receptors is a person between 18 and 65 years old who received the Ad26.COV2.S COVID-19 vaccine or a placebo.

The CDR3 protein is CASSTNYRGRREKLFF. Here the CDR3 DNA reads TGTGCCAGCAGCACCAACTACAGGGGGCGGCGTGAAAAACTGTTTTTT. This chain connects TRBV7-8 to TRBJ1-4; 9 positions agree with TRBD1. Germline lookup yields CDR1 SGHVS and CDR2 FQNEAQ. V shed 5 bases and J 7 bases; nucleotides not matched to a gene: 11. The CDR3 runs 16 residues.

The chain couples TRBV27 to TRBJ1-6; a weak D match, TRBD1 (5 bases). CDR3 size: 15 residues. Trimming removed 1 base at V and 4 bases at J, with 8 bases between. Germline values: CDR1 MNHEY, CDR2 SMNVEV (reference sequence). CDR3 nucleotide sequence: TGTGCCAGCAGTTTATATGACAGTTATAATTCACCCCTCCACTTT. Translating gives CASSLYDSYNSPLHF.

The chain joins TRBV5-4 to TRBJ2-2, with D unclear. CDR1 and CDR2 from the germline V gene are SGHNT and YYREEE (reference sequence). V was clipped by 3 bases and J by 5 bases, with 20 bases between them. The CDR3 has 17 amino acids. The DNA for the CDR3 is TGTGCCAGCAGCTCGTCTAGAACGGGCGACTTTACCGGGGAGCTGTTTTTT. Its translation is CASSSSRTGDFTGELFF.

This clone was detected ten times or more. The V gene is TRBV7-6, the J gene TRBJ2-5, with 10 bases lining up with TRBD1. CDR1 and CDR2 (germline): SGHVS, FNYEAQ. The CDR3 spans 14 residues. J gave up 5 bases and V 1 base, and 1 base lay outside the gene matches. The CDR3 region has the DNA TGTGCCAGCAGCTTAGTGGGACAGGGGGAGACCCAGTACTTC. Protein: CASSLVGQGETQYF. Looking up the rest from reference TRBV7-6 and TRBJ2-5 gives the full variable domain: GAGVSQSPRYKVTKRGQDVALRCDPISGHVSLYWYRQALGQGPEFLTYFNYEAQQDKSGLPNDRFSAERPEGSISTLTIQRTEQRDSAMYRCASSLVGQGETQYFGPGTRLLVL.

In DNA form, the CDR3 reads TGTGCCAGCAGCTTAGGAACAGAAGAGACCCAGTACTTC. Residues: CASSLGTEETQYF. The chain combines TRBV11-3 with TRBJ2-5; the D is unclear. The ends were cut back, 1 base at V and 3 bases at J, with 6 bases in the middle. Looked up from germline, CDR1 is SGHNT and CDR2 is YENEEA. The CDR3 contains 13 residues.

This chain joins TRBV6-2 or TRBV6-3 and TRBJ2-2; D call uncertain. The V gene lost 2 bases and the J gene lost 4 bases, with 8 bases spanning the gap. Germline values: CDR1 MNHEY, CDR2 SVGEGT. This CDR3 spans 14 amino acids. CDR3 nucleotides: TGTGCCAGCAGTTACACGGCGGCCACCGGGGAGCTGTTTTTT. It specifies CASSYTAATGELFF.

The rearrangement links TRBV14 to TRBJ2-1; 7 positions match TRBD2. The V gene end was trimmed by 0 bases and the J gene end by 7 bases; junction bases not matched to a gene: 9. Per the germline V gene, CDR1 is SGHDN and CDR2 is FVKESK. The CDR3 runs to 16 residues. CDR3 region: CASSQELRLAANEQFF. The CDR3 DNA follows: TGTGCCAGCAGCCAAGAGCTTCGCCTAGCGGCTAATGAGCAGTTCTTC.

V is TRBV5-6 and J is TRBJ2-7; no clear D gene. The length of the CDR3 is 12 residues. V was cut by 1 base and J by 3 bases, with 5 bases left in between. Germline V lookup: CDR1 SGHDT, CDR2 YYEEEE. The CDR3 sequence is CASSLRDYEQYF. DNA for the CDR3: TGTGCCAGCAGCTTGAGGGACTACGAGCAGTACTTC.

The CDR3 region has the DNA TGTGCCACCCACATGAGGGGGTCGGGTGAGACCCAGTACTTC. Translating gives CATHMRGSGETQYF. The chain uses TRBV7-8 and TRBJ2-5; D possibly corresponds to TRBD1 (6 bases). This CDR3 spans 14 amino acids. V lost 10 bases to trimming and J lost 5 bases, with 20 bases between them. The germline V gene has CDR1 SGHVS and CDR2 FQNEAQ.

The DNA for the CDR3 is TGTGCCAGCAGCTTGGATGGATACGGGACTAGCGGAACCTACGAGCAGTACTTC. Translation: CASSLDGYGTSGTYEQYF. The chain uses TRBV5-6 and TRBJ2-7, with 11 bases that match TRBD2. The germline CDR1 and CDR2 sequences are SGHDT and YYEEEE. V shed 0 bases, J shed 2 bases, and the junction held 10 bases outside the gene matches. CDR3 length equals 18 residues.

The chain links TRBV6-5 to TRBJ2-7; 11 nucleotides match TRBD1. Germline V gives CDR1 MNHEY, CDR2 SVGAGI. Trimming at V came to 5 bases and at J to 4 bases, leaving 7 bases not matched to a gene. The CDR3 has 15 amino acids. The CDR3 loop reads CASSTSGTGGYEQYF. Written as DNA, the CDR3 is TGTGCCAGCAGTACATCCGGGACAGGGGGGTACGAGCAGTACTTC.

V and J are TRBV5-1 and TRBJ2-5; D could derive from TRBD1 or TRBD2 (5 bases each). The V gene lost 5 bases and the J gene lost 1 base, with 15 bases spanning the gap. The V gene's germline CDR1 is SGHRS and CDR2 YFSETQ. The CDR3 is made up of 15 amino acids. The CDR3 sequence is CASSLVGVAQETQYF. The CDR3, as DNA: TGCGCCAGCAGTCTGGTGGGGGTCGCCCAAGAGACCCAGTACTTC.

The chain carries TRBV27 and TRBJ1-1; D gene ambiguous. Germline-derived CDR1 and CDR2 are MNHEY and SMNVEV (reference sequence). The CDR3 contains 17 residues. The V gene lost 4 bases and the J gene lost 3 bases, with 21 bases spanning the gap. CDR3 DNA sequence: TGTGCCAGCAGTTCAACCTCAGGACTCTTCGCGGACACTGAAGCTTTCTTT. It specifies CASSSTSGLFADTEAFF.

The chain combines TRBV28 with TRBJ1-1, with TRBD1 identical over 7 bases. V was pared by 8 bases and J by 3 bases, with 21 bases of the junction left unmatched. Germline values: CDR1 MDHEN, CDR2 SYDVKM. This CDR3 contains 18 residues. CDR3 bases: TGTGCCAGCCAGACAGGGAGGGGGCGTTTCGGATGGGACACTGAAGCTTTCTTT. Protein product: CASQTGRGRFGWDTEAFF. Based on the CDR3 plus reference TRBV28 and TRBJ1-1, the full variable domain is DVKVTQSSRYLVKRTGEKVFLECVQDMDHENMFWYRQDPGLGLRLIYFSYDVKMKEKGDIPEGYSVSREKKERFSLILESASTNQTSMYLCASQTGRGRFGWDTEAFFGQGTRLTVV.

The chain uses TRBV2 and TRBJ1-1; 7 nucleotides agree with TRBD1. This CDR3 has 13 residues. Trimming removed 4 bases from V and 7 bases from J; junction bases left unmatched: 6. CDR1 is SNHLY, CDR2 FYNNEI, per germline. The CDR3 DNA reads as TGTGCCAGCAGTGCCCAAGGGGGCGGTGAAGCTTTCTTT. It encodes CASSAQGGGEAFF.

The DNA of the CDR3 is TGTGCCAGCAGTTTGTTTGGGGGCTCGAGGGCCTACGAGCAGTACTTC. This translates into CASSLFGGSRAYEQYF. The rearrangement links TRBV28 to TRBJ2-7, with a tentative D call TRBD1 (6 bases). Trimming took 3 bases from V and 2 from J, leaving 17 bases between them. The CDR3 runs to 16 residues. Germline CDR1 and CDR2: MDHEN and SYDVKM.

The V gene is TRBV29-1, the J gene TRBJ1-1, with D tentatively TRBD1 (5 bases). Germline loops: CDR1 SQVTM, CDR2 ANQGSEA. This CDR3 has 12 amino acids. Trimming took off 6 bases at V and 1 base at J, with 9 bases between the two ends. Written as DNA, the CDR3 is TGCAGCGTGGGGGTCTCGAACACTGAAGCTTTCTTT. Protein product: CSVGVSNTEAFF.

This chain uses TRBV27 with TRBJ1-1; TRBD1 aligns across 7 bases. This CDR3 contains 13 residues. With V trimmed by 1 base and J by 5 bases, 1 base remained unmatched. Germline loops: CDR1 MNHEY, CDR2 SMNVEV (reference sequence). The CDR3 nucleotides are TGTGCCAGCAGTTTATTGACAGGGACTGAAGCTTTCTTT. It codes for CASSLLTGTEAFF.

The count of this clone is one. The chain has TRBV5-5 and TRBJ1-5; D may be TRBD1 (5 bases). V lost 4 bases and J 5 bases, leaving 13 bases between the germline ends. Germline assignment: CDR1 SGHKS and CDR2 YYEKEE (reference sequence). The CDR3 loop spans 14 amino acids. The CDR3 region is CASSKFGGDQPQHF. Here the CDR3 DNA reads TGTGCCAGCAGCAAGTTCGGGGGGGATCAGCCCCAGCATTTT.

This chain links TRBV3-1 (or the pseudogene TRBV3-2) with TRBJ1-4; tentatively, D is TRBD1 (6 bases). CDR1 is LGHDT and CDR2 is YNNKEL in the germline V gene (reference sequence). V was clipped by 2 bases and J by 6 bases, with 13 bases between them. The CDR3 has 15 amino acids. CDR3 sequence (DNA): TGTGCCAGCAGCCAACTACAGGGCGGGTATGAAAAACTGTTTTTT. Its protein is CASSQLQGGYEKLFF.

A remark on this clone: The same CDR3 also results from other DNA sequences found in this sample. The chain links TRBV2 to TRBJ2-2; D is ambiguous. The ends were cut back, 2 bases at V and 1 base at J, with 5 bases in the middle. The CDR3 contains 14 residues. Germline V gives CDR1 SNHLY, CDR2 FYNNEI. CDR3 DNA: TGTGCCAGCAGTGAAAGCAGGAACACCGGGGAGCTGTTTTTT. Residues: CASSESRNTGELFF.